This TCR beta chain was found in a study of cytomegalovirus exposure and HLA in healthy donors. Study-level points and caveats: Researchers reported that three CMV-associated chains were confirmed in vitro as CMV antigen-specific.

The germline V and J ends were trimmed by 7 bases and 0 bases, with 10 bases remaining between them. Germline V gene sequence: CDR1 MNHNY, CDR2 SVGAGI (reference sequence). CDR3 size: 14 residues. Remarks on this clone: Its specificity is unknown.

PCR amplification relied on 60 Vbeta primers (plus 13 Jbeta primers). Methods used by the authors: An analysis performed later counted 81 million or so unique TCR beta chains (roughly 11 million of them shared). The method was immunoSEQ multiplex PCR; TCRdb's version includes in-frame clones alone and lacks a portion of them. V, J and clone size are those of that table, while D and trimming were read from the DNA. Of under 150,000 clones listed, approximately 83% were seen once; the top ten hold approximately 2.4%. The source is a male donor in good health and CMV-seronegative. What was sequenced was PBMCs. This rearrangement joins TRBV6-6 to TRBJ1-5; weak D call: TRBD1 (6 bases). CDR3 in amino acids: CASNRQDSNQPQHF. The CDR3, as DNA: TGTGCCAGCAACCGACAGGATAGCAATCAGCCCCAGCATTTT.